Described below is a single TCR beta chain sequence and its context. The PCR employed 60 Vbeta primers together with 13 Jbeta primers. The method was immunoSEQ multiplex PCR; TCRdb's version includes in-frame clones alone and lacks a portion of them. Seen here are roughly 200,000 clones, about four fifths observed once, and the top ten hold 1.5% to 1.7%. After removal of 1 base from V and 6 bases from J, the junction contained 7 bases not matched to a gene. The CDR3 has 17 amino acids. Germline V gene sequence: CDR1 PRHDT, CDR2 FYEKMQ (reference sequence). The data belong to a study of cytomegalovirus exposure and HLA in healthy donors.

V usage is TRBV13 and J usage is TRBJ2-2, with 11 bases matching TRBD1. The sequence was collected from a girl between 5 and 17 years old in good health and CMV-seropositive. Material: PBMCs. For the CDR3, the DNA is TGTGCCAGCAGCTTAGCAGGACAGGGGGCTTGGGCCGGGGAGCTGTTTTTT. Its translation is CASSLAGQGAWAGELFF.